This is a list of T cell receptor beta chains from one sample in a study of beta chain features in type 1 diabetes. Generated by immunoSEQ multiplex PCR, the TCRdb table keeps only in-frame clones and is missing some. The table has a few hundred thousand clones, over 8.5% seen once. The specimen was central memory CD4+ T cells from blood. The source is a man aged 25-40 years with type 1 diabetes. Each CDR3 is given with its conserved first and last residue. D genes are given only for firm matches. The size of a clone is reported for some rows only, either as once, few or many, or as a class for expanded clones.

TRBJ2-5 few TRBV6-5 - CASQQVWGETQYF TGTGCCAGCCAACAAGTCTGGGGAGAGACCCAGTACTTC
TRBJ2-1 - TRBV6-6 TRBD2 CASRLGTSAYNEQFF TGTGCCAGCAGATTGGGGACTAGCGCATACAATGAGCAGTTCTTC
TRBJ2-5 few TRBV29-1 TRBD2 CSVEEGRGQYF TGCAGCGTTGAAGAGGGGCGGGGGCAGTACTTC
TRBJ1-1 - TRBV5-5 - CASSWTQRSPSNTEAFF TGTGCCAGCAGCTGGACCCAACGATCCCCCTCGAACACTGAAGCTTTCTTT
TRBJ2-6 few TRBV7-2 TRBD1 CASSPHGTGAHSGANVLTF TGTGCCAGCAGCCCGCATGGGACAGGGGCACACTCTGGGGCCAACGTCCTGACTTTC
TRBJ1-4 - TRBV5-1 TRBD1 CASSLAGTGLNEKLFF TGCGCCAGCAGCTTGGCCGGGACAGGGCTTAATGAAAAACTGTTTTTT
TRBJ2-2 few TRBV28 TRBD2 CASSLWGGGLQFTGELFF TGTGCCAGCTCCTTATGGGGCGGGGGGCTACAATTTACCGGGGAGCTGTTTTTT
TRBJ2-1 - TRBV7-9 TRBD2 CATRSGSTYNEQFF TGTGCCACCCGAAGCGGGAGTACCTACAATGAGCAGTTCTTC
TRBJ2-3 few TRBV9 TRBD1 CASSATYRGWTDTQYF TGTGCCAGCAGCGCTACTTACAGGGGGTGGACAGATACGCAGTATTTT
TRBJ1-4 - TRBV2 - CASRGSTNEKLFF TGTGCCAGCCGGGGCTCAACTAATGAAAAACTGTTTTTT
TRBJ1-1 few TRBV11-2 - CASSLLTGLTEAFF TGTGCCAGCAGCCTCCTGACAGGATTGACTGAAGCTTTCTTT
TRBJ2-1 few TRBV19 - CASSGWAFYNEQFF TGTGCCAGTAGTGGGTGGGCTTTTTACAATGAGCAGTTCTTC
TRBJ1-5 many TRBV6-6 TRBD1 CASSSTWTGEREPQHF TGTGCCAGCAGTTCAACCTGGACAGGGGAGAGGGAGCCCCAGCATTTT
TRBJ1-1 - TRBV27 - CASSLDSLNTEAFF TGTGCCAGCTCACTTGACAGTCTGAACACTGAAGCTTTCTTT
TRBJ2-7 - TRBV27 TRBD2 CASSLRTSGRHEQYF TGTGCCAGCAGTTTGAGGACTAGCGGGAGACACGAGCAGTACTTC
TRBJ2-7 few TRBV11-2 TRBD1 CASSSRTGNEQYF TGTGCCAGCAGCTCCAGGACAGGGAACGAGCAGTACTTC
TRBJ2-7 - TRBV14 TRBD1 CASSHAPGQGLYEQYF TGTGCCAGCAGCCATGCCCCGGGACAGGGACTTTACGAGCAGTACTTC
TRBJ2-1 - TRBV2 - CASSAYTLVRYNEQFF TGTGCCAGCAGTGCTTATACGCTAGTCCGGTACAATGAGCAGTTCTTC
TRBJ1-1 few TRBV6-1 - CASSLISGISEAFF TGTGCCAGCAGTCTGATATCCGGCATTTCTGAAGCTTTCTTT
TRBJ2-7 - TRBV18 - CASSPQGDLSEQYF TGTGCCAGCTCACCACAGGGAGACCTCTCCGAGCAGTACTTC
TRBJ1-1 few TRBV28 - CASTDRMNTEAFF TGTGCCAGCACTGACAGAATGAACACTGAAGCTTTCTTT
TRBJ1-4 - TRBV28 TRBD1 CASSSPGQGGKLFF TGTGCCAGCAGTTCTCCGGGACAGGGCGGAAAACTGTTTTTT
TRBJ1-1 - TRBV6-5 - CASNQWDGSSEAFF TGTGCCAGCAACCAATGGGACGGATCCTCTGAAGCTTTCTTT
TRBJ2-1 - TRBV15 TRBD2 CATSRVAGGYNEQFF TGTGCCACCAGCAGAGTAGCGGGAGGCTACAATGAGCAGTTCTTC
TRBJ2-3 - TRBV7-6 TRBD2 CASSGTSEDTQYF TGTGCTAGTAGCGGAACTAGCGAAGATACGCAGTATTTT
TRBJ2-5 - TRBV5-4 - CASSLERSNQETQYF TGTGCCAGCAGCTTGGAACGTAGCAACCAAGAGACCCAGTACTTC
TRBJ1-1 few TRBV4-3 TRBD1 CASSQVPGQAANTEAFF TGCGCCAGCAGCCAGGTGCCGGGACAGGCCGCGAACACTGAAGCTTTCTTT
TRBJ2-5 - TRBV7-2 TRBD2 CASSAFLEGTSGRETQYF TGTGCCAGCAGCGCTTTCCTAGAGGGGACTAGCGGGAGGGAGACCCAGTACTTC
TRBJ2-1 many TRBV6-5 TRBD1 CASSYYGQGYNEQFF TGTGCCAGCAGTTATTACGGACAGGGGTACAATGAGCAGTTCTTC
TRBJ2-5 - TRBV27 TRBD1 CASRPDRGRWETQYF TGTGCCAGCAGGCCGGACAGGGGCCGTTGGGAGACCCAGTACTTC
TRBJ2-5 few TRBV28 TRBD1 CASSPRQGRSPPGPRQETQYF TGTGCCAGCAGCCCGAGACAGGGGCGGAGCCCCCCGGGCCCCCGTCAAGAGACCCAGTACTTC
TRBJ1-1 - TRBV19 - CAIQTDPNTEAFF TGTGCCATACAGACCGATCCGAACACTGAAGCTTTCTTT
TRBJ1-4 few TRBV28 - CASSLARASLSEKLFF TGTGCCAGCAGTTTGGCCAGAGCATCACTGAGTGAAAAACTGTTTTTT
TRBJ1-4 few TRBV18 - CASSRGDLRGEKLFF TGTGCCAGCTCACGGGGCGATCTACGTGGGGAAAAACTGTTTTTT
TRBJ2-4 - TRBV6-1 TRBD1 CASSEVGTGENIQYF TGTGCCAGCAGTGAAGTCGGGACAGGGGAAAACATTCAGTACTTC
TRBJ2-1 few TRBV28 TRBD2 CASSLPPAGAYNEQFF TGTGCCAGCAGTTTGCCCCCAGCGGGAGCTTACAATGAGCAGTTCTTC
TRBJ1-1 few TRBV27 TRBD1 CASSLKATGRGTEAFF TGTGCCAGCAGTCTTAAAGCGACAGGGAGGGGGACTGAAGCTTTCTTT
TRBJ1-2 - TRBV5-4 - CASSLTGTDYGYTF TGTGCCAGCAGCTTGACCGGGACGGACTATGGCTACACCTTC
TRBJ1-2 few TRBV11-2 TRBD1 CASNYNWRTGLWGYTF TGTGCCAGCAACTACAACTGGAGGACAGGGCTATGGGGCTACACCTTC
TRBJ2-1 - TRBV9 - CASSPVEQFF TGTGCCAGCAGCCCCGTGGAGCAGTTCTTC
TRBJ2-1 - TRBV2 - CASMTNEQFF TGTGCCAGCATGACCAATGAGCAGTTCTTC